Here is one TCR beta chain with its context. The CDR3 consists of 14 residues. Germline V gene data show CDR1 as SNHLY and CDR2 as FYNNEI. Trimming removed 5 bases from V and 6 bases from J, with 17 bases in between. The data were obtained in a study of blood T cell repertoires in COVID-19. Turning to the study itself: The analysed material was cDNA or gDNA that came from T cells, B-cell-depleted T cells, or PBMCs.

In the original analysis: Reference gene primer amplification gave estimated nucleated cell counts. Clones were sequenced by immunoSEQ multiplex PCR, and TCRdb holds only the in-frame ones, with some missing. V and J calls and clone size are those listed in that table; D and trimming were worked out from the DNA. The sample yields roughly 120,000 clones, about nine tenths seen once. The receptor was isolated from a woman aged 70 to 79 with acute or convalescent COVID-19. The chain carries TRBV2 and TRBJ2-7, with D tentatively TRBD1 (6 bases). The material sequenced was peripheral blood. CDR3 protein: CASSSQGQDGEQYF. The DNA for the CDR3 is TGTGCCAGCAGTTCACAGGGCCAGGACGGCGAGCAGTACTTC.